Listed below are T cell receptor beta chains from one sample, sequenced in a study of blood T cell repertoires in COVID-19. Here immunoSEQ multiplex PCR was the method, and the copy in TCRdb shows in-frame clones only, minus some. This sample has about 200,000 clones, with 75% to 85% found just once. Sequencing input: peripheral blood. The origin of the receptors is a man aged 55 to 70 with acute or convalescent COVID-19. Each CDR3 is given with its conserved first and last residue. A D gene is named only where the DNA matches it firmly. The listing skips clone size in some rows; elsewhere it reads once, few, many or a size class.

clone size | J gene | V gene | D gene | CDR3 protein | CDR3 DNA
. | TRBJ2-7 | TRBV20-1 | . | CSASPTNRASYEQYF | TGCAGTGCTAGTCCGACGAACAGAGCCTCCTACGAGCAGTACTTC
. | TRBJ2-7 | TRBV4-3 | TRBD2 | CASSQESGGIYEQYF | TGCGCCAGCAGCCAAGAATCGGGGGGAATCTACGAGCAGTACTTC
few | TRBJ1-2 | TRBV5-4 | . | CASRSPTQGNYGYTF | TGTGCCAGCAGATCTCCGACTCAGGGCAACTATGGCTACACCTTC
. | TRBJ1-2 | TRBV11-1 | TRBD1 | CASSSFQGAHGYTF | TGTGCCAGCAGCTCGTTCCAGGGGGCTCATGGCTACACCTTC
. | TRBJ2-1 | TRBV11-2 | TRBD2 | CASSLDRASGRVRSEQFF | TGTGCCAGCAGCTTAGATAGGGCTAGCGGGAGAGTGAGGAGTGAGCAGTTCTTC
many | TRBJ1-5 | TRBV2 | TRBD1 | CASQGVGQPQHF | TGTGCCAGCCAGGGGGTGGGTCAGCCCCAGCATTTT
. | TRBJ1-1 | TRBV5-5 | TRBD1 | CASSLEGAKTEAFF | TGTGCCAGCAGCTTGGAGGGGGCTAAGACTGAAGCTTTCTTT
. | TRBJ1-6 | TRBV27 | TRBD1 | CASSLRTGRAYNSPLHF | TGTGCCAGCAGTCTGCGGACAGGGCGGGCCTATAATTCACCCCTCCACTTT
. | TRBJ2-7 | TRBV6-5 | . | CASEATDSYEQYF | TGTGCCAGCGAAGCCACAGACTCCTACGAGCAGTACTTC
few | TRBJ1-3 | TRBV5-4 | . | CASSPGGRGNTIYF | TGTGCCAGCAGCCCGGGGGGGAGGGGAAACACCATATATTTT
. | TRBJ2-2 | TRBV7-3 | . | CASSSGSLNTGELFF | TGTGCCAGCAGCTCGGGGTCCCTGAACACCGGGGAGCTGTTTTTT
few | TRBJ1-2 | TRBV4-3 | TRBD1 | CASSQEFRGHGYTF | TGCGCCAGCAGCCAAGAGTTTAGGGGGCATGGCTACACCTTC
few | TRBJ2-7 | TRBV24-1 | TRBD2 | CATSDLAGSYEQYF | TGTGCCACCAGTGACTTAGCGGGGTCCTACGAGCAGTACTTC
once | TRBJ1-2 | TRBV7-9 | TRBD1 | CASSLEGDRGEGYTF | TGTGCCAGCAGCTTAGAGGGGGACAGGGGCGAGGGCTACACCTTC
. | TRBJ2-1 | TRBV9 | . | CASTYEGRGDNEQFF | TGTGCCAGCACATACGAAGGACGCGGGGACAATGAGCAGTTCTTC
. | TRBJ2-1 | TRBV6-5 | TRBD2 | CASSHIAGGNNEQFF | TGTGCCAGCAGCCATATAGCGGGGGGGAACAATGAGCAGTTCTTC
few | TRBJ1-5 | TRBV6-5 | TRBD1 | CASSYSGTGNQPQHF | TGTGCCAGCAGTTACTCGGGGACAGGGAATCAGCCCCAGCATTTT
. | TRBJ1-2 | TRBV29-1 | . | CSVEDPGVNTF | TGCAGCGTTGAAGATCCAGGGGTAAACACCTTC
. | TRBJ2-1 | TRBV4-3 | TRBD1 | CASSHSDRGRYNEQFF | TGCGCCAGCAGCCACTCGGACAGGGGCCGTTACAATGAGCAGTTCTTC
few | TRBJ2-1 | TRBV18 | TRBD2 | CASSPSQRGYNEQFF | TGTGCCAGCTCACCATCCCAGCGGGGTTACAATGAGCAGTTCTTC
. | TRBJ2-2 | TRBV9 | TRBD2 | CASSVTSLAANTGELFF | TGTGCCAGCAGCGTCACCTCTCTAGCGGCGAACACCGGGGAGCTGTTTTTT
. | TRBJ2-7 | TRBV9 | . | CASSVGVGGGYEQYF | TGTGCCAGCAGCGTTGGGGTCGGGGGAGGTTACGAGCAGTACTTC
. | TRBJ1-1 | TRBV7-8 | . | CASSLRSGNTEAFF | TGTGCCAGCAGCTTACGATCAGGGAACACTGAAGCTTTCTTT
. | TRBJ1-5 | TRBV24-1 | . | CATQQGLNQPQHF | TGTGCCACCCAGCAGGGGTTAAATCAGCCCCAGCATTTT
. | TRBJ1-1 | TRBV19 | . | CASSIVRGDTEAFF | TGTGCCAGTAGTATAGTACGGGGGGACACTGAAGCTTTCTTT
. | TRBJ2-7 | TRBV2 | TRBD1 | CASSEMTGAYDEQYF | TGTGCCAGCAGTGAAATGACAGGGGCGTACGACGAGCAGTACTTC
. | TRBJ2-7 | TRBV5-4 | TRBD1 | CASSLGQGRTYEQYF | TGTGCCAGCAGCTTGGGACAGGGAAGGACCTACGAGCAGTACTTC
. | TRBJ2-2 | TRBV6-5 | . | CASKRREQNTGELFF | TGTGCCAGCAAACGGCGGGAACAAAACACCGGGGAGCTGTTTTTT
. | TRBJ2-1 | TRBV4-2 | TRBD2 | CASSQRMGLAGDPLISNEQFF | TGTGCCAGCAGCCAACGAATGGGCCTAGCGGGGGACCCCCTAATCTCGAATGAGCAGTTCTTC
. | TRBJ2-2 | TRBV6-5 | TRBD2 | CASSYSGTSDGELFF | TGTGCCAGCAGTTACTCCGGGACTAGCGACGGGGAGCTGTTTTTT
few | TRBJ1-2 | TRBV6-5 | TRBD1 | CASSFGDSANYGYTF | TGTGCCAGCAGTTTCGGGGACAGTGCTAACTATGGCTACACCTTC
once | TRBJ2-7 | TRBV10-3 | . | CAISEGSARYYEQYF | TGTGCCATCAGTGAAGGGAGCGCAAGATACTACGAGCAGTACTTC
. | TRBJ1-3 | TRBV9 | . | CASSVGGAISGNTIYF | TGTGCCAGCAGCGTAGGGGGCGCTATCTCTGGAAACACCATATATTTT
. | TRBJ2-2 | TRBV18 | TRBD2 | CASSPSSGSLTGELFF | TGTGCCAGCTCACCATCCAGCGGGAGTCTCACCGGGGAGCTGTTTTTT
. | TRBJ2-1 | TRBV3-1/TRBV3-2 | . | CASSQAERWYNEQFF | TGTGCCAGCAGCCAAGCCGAGCGGTGGTACAATGAGCAGTTCTTC
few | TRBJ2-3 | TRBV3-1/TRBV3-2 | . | CASSQGRDTQYF | TGTGCCAGCAGCCAAGGGCGGGATACGCAGTATTTT
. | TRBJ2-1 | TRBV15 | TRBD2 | CATSYVAGVDNEQFF | TGTGCCACCAGTTACGTAGCGGGAGTTGACAATGAGCAGTTCTTC
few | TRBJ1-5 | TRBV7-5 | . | CARSPSRQGDNQPQHF | TGTGCCAGAAGCCCGAGCCGACAGGGTGACAATCAGCCCCAGCATTTT
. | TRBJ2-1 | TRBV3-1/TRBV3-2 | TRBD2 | CASSHETSGRENNEQFF | TGTGCCAGCAGCCATGAGACTAGCGGGAGGGAGAACAATGAGCAGTTCTTC
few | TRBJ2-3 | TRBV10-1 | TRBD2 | CASSDQREFGNTQYF | TGCGCCAGCAGTGACCAGCGGGAGTTCGGAAATACGCAGTATTTT